The clone carrying this TCR beta chain was counted a few times. The data were obtained in a study of T cell changes during pregnancy in multiple sclerosis. Some clones are missing from TCRdb's copy, which holds only in-frame ones; the method was immunoSEQ multiplex PCR. Altogether about 34,000 clones are present, 90% being singletons, with the ten largest covering around 13%. This CDR3 spans 15 amino acids. Germline V gene data show CDR1 as SEHNR and CDR2 as FQNEAQ (reference sequence). Trimming removed 5 bases at V and 3 bases at J, with 15 bases between. The chain recombines TRBV7-9 with TRBJ2-3; a weak D match, TRBD1 (6 bases). The sequencing used CD8+ T cells from peripheral blood mononuclear cells, collected in the first trimester of pregnancy. The TCR originated in a female donor with multiple sclerosis, enrolled in a pregnancy study. The CDR3: CASSGPGVTTDTQYF. CDR3 DNA sequence: TGTGCCAGCAGCGGACCAGGGGTCACGACAGATACGCAGTATTTT.